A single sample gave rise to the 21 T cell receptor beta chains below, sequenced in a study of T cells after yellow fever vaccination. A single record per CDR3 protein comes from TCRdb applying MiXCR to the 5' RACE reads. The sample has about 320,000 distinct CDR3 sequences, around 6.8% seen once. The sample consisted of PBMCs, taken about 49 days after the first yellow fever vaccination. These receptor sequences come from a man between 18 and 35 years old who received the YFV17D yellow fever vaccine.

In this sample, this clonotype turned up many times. The CDR3 here is CASSLGPTGTNEKLFF. CDR3 nucleotide sequence: TGTGCCAGCAGCTTAGGCCCGACAGGGACTAATGAAAAACTGTTTTTT. The V call is TRBV7-2, the J call TRBJ1-4; 7 nucleotides align to TRBD1. The CDR3 extends over 16 amino acids. V was clipped by 1 base and J by 2 bases; unmatched bases: 4. Germline loops: CDR1 SGHTA, CDR2 FQGNSA.

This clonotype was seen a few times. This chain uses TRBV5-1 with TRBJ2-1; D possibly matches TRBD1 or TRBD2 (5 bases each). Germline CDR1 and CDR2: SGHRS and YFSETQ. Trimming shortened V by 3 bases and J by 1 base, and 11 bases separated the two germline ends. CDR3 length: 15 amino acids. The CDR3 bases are TGCGCCAGCAGCTACGGGACCGATTCCTACAATGAGCAGTTCTTC. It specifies CASSYGTDSYNEQFF.

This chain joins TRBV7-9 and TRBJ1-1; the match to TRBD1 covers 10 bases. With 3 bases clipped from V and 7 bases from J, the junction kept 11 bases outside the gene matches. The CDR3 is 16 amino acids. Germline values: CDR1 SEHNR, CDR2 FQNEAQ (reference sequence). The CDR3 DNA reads TGTGCCAGCAGCTTTAGGGGAGACAGGGGGCTGGATGAAGCTTTCTTT. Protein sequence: CASSFRGDRGLDEAFF.

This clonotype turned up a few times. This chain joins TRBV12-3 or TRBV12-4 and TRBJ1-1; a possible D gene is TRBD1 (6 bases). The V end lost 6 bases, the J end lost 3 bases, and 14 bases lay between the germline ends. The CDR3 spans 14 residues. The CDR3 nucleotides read TGTGCCAGCAGCCCAACGGCAGGGGACACTGAAGCTTTCTTT. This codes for CASSPTAGDTEAFF.

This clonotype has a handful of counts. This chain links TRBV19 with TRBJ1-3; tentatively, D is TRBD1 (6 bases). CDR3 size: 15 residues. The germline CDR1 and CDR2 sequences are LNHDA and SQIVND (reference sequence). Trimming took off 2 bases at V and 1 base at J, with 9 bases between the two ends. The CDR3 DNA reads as TGTGCCAGTAGTATACAGGGGCGGTCTGGAAACACCATATATTTT. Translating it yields CASSIQGRSGNTIYF.

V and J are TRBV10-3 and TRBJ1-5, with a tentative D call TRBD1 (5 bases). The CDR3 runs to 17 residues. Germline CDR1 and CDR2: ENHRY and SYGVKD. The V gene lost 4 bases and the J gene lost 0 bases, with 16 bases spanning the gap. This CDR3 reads CAISGGTGPDSNQPQHF. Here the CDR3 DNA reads TGTGCCATCAGTGGAGGGACGGGACCAGATAGCAATCAGCCCCAGCATTTT.

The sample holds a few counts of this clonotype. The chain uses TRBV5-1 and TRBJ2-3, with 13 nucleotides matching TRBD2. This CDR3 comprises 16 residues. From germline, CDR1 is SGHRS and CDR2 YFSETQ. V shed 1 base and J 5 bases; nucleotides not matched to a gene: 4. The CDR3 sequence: CASSLTSGGAIDTQYF. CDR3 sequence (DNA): TGCGCCAGCAGCTTGACTAGCGGGGGGGCCATAGATACGCAGTATTTT. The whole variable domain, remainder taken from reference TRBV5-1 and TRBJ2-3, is KAGVTQTPRYLIKTRGQQVTLSCSPISGHRSVSWYQQTPGQGLQFLFEYFSETQRNKGNFPGRFSGRQFSNSRSEMNVSTLELGDSALYLCASSLTSGGAIDTQYFGPGTRLTVL.

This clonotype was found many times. The CDR3 sequence is CASSYARGEGNTIYF. The CDR3 DNA reads TGTGCCAGCAGTTACGCCCGCGGGGAAGGAAACACCATATATTTT. The chain couples TRBV6-5 to TRBJ1-3; no firm D call. The CDR3 runs 15 residues. Trimming removed 2 bases at V and 4 bases at J, with 12 bases between. Germline loops: CDR1 MNHEY, CDR2 SVGAGI.

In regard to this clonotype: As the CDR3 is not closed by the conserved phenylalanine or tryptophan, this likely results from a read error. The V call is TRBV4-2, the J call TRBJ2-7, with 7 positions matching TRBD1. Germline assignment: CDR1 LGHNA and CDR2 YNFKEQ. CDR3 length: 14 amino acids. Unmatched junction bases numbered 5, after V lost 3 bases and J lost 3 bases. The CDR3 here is CASSHGQVGYEQYY. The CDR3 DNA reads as TGTGCCAGCAGCCATGGACAGGTCGGCTACGAGCAGTACTAC.

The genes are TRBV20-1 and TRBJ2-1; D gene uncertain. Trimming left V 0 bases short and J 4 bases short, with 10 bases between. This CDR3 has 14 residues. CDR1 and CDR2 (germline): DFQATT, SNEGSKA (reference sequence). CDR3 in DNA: TGCAGTGCTAGAGAACTAAGGGCTTACAATGAGCAGTTCTTC. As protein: CSARELRAYNEQFF.

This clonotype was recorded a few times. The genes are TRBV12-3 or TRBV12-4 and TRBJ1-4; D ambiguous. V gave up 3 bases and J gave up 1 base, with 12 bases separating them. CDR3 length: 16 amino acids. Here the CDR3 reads CASSFSLTVTNEKLFF. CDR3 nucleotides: TGTGCCAGCAGTTTTTCTCTGACGGTAACTAATGAAAAACTGTTTTTT.

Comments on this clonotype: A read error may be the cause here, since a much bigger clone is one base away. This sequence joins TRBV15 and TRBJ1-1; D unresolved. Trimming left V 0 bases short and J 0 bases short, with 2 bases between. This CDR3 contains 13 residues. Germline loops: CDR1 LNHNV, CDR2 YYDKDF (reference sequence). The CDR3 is CATSRDMNTEAFF. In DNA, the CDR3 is TGTGCCACCAGCAGAGATATGAACACTGAAGCTTTCTTT. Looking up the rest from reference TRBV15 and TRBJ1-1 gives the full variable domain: DAMVIQNPRYQVTQFGKPVTLSCSQTLNHNVMYWYQQKSSQAPKLLFHYYDKDFNNEADTPDNFQSRRPNTSFCFLDIRSPGLGDTAMYLCATSRDMNTEAFFGQGTRLTVV.

DNA for the CDR3: TGTGCCAGCAGCCAGACGGTGGGACAGGGGGCATCTGGCTACACCTTC. As protein: CASSQTVGQGASGYTF. The chain couples TRBV6-5 to TRBJ1-2; 12 bases match TRBD1. Germline CDR1 is MNHEY and CDR2 is SVGAGI. CDR3 length: 16 residues. J was trimmed by 7 bases and V by 6 bases; bases with no gene match: 12.

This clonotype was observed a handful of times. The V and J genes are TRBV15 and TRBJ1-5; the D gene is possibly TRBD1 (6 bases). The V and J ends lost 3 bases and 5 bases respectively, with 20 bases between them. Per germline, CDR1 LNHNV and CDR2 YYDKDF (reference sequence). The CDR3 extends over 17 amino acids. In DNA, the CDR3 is TGTGCCACCAGCAGGGGGGGGGGCCCCGGCGGGGATCAGCCCCAGCATTTT. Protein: CATSRGGGPGGDQPQHF.

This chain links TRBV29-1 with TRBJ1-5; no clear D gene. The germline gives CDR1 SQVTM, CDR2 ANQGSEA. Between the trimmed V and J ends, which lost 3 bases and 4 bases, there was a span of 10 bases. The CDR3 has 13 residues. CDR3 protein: CSVETDKNQPQHF. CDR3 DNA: TGCAGCGTTGAGACCGATAAAAATCAGCCCCAGCATTTT.

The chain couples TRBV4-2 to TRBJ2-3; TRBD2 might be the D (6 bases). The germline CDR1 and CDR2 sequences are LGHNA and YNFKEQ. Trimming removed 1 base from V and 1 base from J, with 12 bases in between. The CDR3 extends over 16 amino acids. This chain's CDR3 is CASSQVLPGGTDTQYF. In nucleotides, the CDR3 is TGTGCCAGCAGCCAAGTCCTCCCGGGGGGCACAGATACGCAGTATTTT.

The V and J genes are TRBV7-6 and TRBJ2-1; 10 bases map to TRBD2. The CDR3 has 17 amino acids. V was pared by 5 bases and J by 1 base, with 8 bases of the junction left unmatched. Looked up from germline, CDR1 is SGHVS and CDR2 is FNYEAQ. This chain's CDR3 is CASSLRSGGDSYNEQFF. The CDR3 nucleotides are TGTGCCAGCAGCCTCAGGAGCGGGGGGGATTCCTACAATGAGCAGTTCTTC.

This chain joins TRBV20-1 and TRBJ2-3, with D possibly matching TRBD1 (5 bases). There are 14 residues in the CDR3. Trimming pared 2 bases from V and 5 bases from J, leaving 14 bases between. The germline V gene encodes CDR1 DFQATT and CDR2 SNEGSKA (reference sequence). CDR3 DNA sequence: TGCAGTGCTAGAAAGGGTGGGGCTGTAGATACGCAGTATTTT. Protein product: CSARKGGAVDTQYF.

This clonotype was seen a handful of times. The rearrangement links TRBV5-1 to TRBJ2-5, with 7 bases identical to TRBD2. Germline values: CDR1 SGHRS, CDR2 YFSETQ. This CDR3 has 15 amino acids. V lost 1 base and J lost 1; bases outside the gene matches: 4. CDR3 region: CASSLTSASQETQYF. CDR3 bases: TGCGCCAGCAGCTTGACTAGCGCCTCCCAAGAGACCCAGTACTTC.

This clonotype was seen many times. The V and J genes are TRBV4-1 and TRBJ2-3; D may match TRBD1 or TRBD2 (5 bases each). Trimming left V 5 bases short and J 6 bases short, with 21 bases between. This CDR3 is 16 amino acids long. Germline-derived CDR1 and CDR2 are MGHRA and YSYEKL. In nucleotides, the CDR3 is TGCGCCAGCAGCTCACCTCGAAGGGGCGGGTTTGATACGCAGTATTTT. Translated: CASSSPRRGGFDTQYF.

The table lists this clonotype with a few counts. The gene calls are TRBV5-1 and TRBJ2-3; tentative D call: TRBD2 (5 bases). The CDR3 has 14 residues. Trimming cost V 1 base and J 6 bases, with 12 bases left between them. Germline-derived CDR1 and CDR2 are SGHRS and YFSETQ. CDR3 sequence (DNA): TGCGCCAGCAGCTTGATGGGAGCAGCGGATACGCAGTATTTT. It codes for CASSLMGAADTQYF.